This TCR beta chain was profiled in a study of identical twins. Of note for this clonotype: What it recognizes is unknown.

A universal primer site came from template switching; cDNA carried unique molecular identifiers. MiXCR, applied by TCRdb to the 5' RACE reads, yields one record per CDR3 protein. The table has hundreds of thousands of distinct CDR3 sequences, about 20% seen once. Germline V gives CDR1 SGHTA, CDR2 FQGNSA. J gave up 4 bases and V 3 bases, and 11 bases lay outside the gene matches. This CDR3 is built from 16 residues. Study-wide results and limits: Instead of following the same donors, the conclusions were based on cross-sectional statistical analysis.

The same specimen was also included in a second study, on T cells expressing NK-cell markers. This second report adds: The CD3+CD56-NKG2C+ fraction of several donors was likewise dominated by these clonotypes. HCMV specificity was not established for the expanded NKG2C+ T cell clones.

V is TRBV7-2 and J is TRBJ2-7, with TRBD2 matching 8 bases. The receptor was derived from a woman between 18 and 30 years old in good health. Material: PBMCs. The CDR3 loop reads CASSFLKPGLGYEQYF. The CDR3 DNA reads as TGTGCCAGCAGCTTCCTAAAGCCGGGACTAGGTTACGAGCAGTACTTC.